Below, one T cell receptor (beta chain) is given with its context. What it recognizes is unknown. Germline V gives CDR1 GTSNPN, CDR2 SVGIG (reference sequence). The length of the CDR3 is 13 residues. Trimming left V 0 bases short and J 8 bases short, with 13 bases between. Sequencing used immunoSEQ multiplex PCR; TCRdb keeps in-frame clones, though not all of them. The sample records about 160,000 clones, roughly 96% being singletons. While the first cohort had fewer than 850 subjects, the donors belonged to the separate validation cohort of over a hundred subjects. This entry is derived from a study of cytomegalovirus exposure and HLA in healthy donors. Study-level information: The same platform as the approximately 730 first-cohort repertoires was used for the 130 or so validation repertoires, a later analysis reported.

Findings and limits, study-wide: It was fewer than 200 TCR beta chains that were listed as cytomegalovirus-associated. Most TCR sequences were uncommon, yet certain public TCRs appeared in many donors.

This chain connects TRBV30 to TRBJ1-1; D is perhaps TRBD1 (6 bases). The clonotype comes from a woman under 30 in good health and CMV-seronegative. Sequenced input: PBMCs. The CDR3 here is CAWSVRGGVEAFF. The CDR3 DNA reads TGTGCCTGGAGTGTACGAGGGGGTGTAGAAGCTTTCTTT.